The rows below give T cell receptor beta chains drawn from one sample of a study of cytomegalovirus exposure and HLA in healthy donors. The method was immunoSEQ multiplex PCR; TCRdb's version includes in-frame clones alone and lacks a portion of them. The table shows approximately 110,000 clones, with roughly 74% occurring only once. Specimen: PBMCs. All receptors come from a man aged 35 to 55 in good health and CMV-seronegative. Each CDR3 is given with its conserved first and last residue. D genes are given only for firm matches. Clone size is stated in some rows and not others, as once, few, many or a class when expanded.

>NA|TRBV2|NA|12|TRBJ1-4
TGTGCCAGCAGTGAATCTAGTGAAAAACTGTTTTTT
CASSESSEKLFF
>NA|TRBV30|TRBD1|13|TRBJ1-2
TGTGCCTGGAGTCGGGACAGACCCCTTGGCTACACCTTC
CAWSRDRPLGYTF
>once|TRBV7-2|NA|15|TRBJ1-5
TGTGCCAGCAGAGTCACAGGGACCGGTTCGCAGCCCCAGCATTTT
CASRVTGTGSQPQHF
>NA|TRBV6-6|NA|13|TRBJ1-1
TGTGCCAGCCGTCAGGGTGGGAACACTGAAGCTTTCTTT
CASRQGGNTEAFF
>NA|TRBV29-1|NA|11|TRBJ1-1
TGCAGCGTTGCAGGGTCCACTGAAGCTTTCTTT
CSVAGSTEAFF
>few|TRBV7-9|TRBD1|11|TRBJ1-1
TGTGCCAGCAGTCGGACAGGGTTCGCTTTCTTT
CASSRTGFAFF
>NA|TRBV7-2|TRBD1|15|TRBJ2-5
TGTGCCAGCAGCTTAGTTACAGGGGTTCAAGAGACCCAGTACTTC
CASSLVTGVQETQYF
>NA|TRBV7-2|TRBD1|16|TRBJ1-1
TGTGCCAGCAGCTTATTGAAGGGACAGGGGAACACTGAAGCTTTCTTT
CASSLLKGQGNTEAFF
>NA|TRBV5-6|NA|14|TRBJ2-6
TGTGCCAGCACAGACAGCTCTGGGGCCAACGGCCTGACTTTC
CASTDSSGANGLTF
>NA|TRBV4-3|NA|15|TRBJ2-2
TGCGCCAGCAGCCAAGGATCAGGGGCAACCGGGGAGCTGTTTTTT
CASSQGSGATGELFF
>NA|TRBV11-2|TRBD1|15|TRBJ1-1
TGTGCCAGCAGCTACACAGGGGGCTTGGACACTGAAGCTTTCTTT
CASSYTGGLDTEAFF
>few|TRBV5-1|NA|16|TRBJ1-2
TGCGCCAGCAGCCCATACCAACAGGGAGCTAACTATGGCTACACCTTC
CASSPYQQGANYGYTF
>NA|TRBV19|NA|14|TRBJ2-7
TGTGCCACCTCCCCCGGATGGGGGCGGGCCGAGCAGTACTTC
CATSPGWGRAEQYF
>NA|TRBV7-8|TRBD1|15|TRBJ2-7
TGTGCCAGCAGCCCGCGGACAGGATTTTCCTACGAGCAGTACTTC
CASSPRTGFSYEQYF
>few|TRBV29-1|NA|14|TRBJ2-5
TGCAGCGTTGTCGACAACCCCCCGCAAGAGACCCAGTACTTC
CSVVDNPPQETQYF
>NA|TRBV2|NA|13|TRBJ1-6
TGTGCCAGCATGGAGGAAAAGAATTCACCCCTCCACTTT
CASMEEKNSPLHF
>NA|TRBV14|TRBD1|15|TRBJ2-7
TGTGCCAGCAGCCAACTGGGACAGGGGCGCTCCGAGCAGTACTTC
CASSQLGQGRSEQYF
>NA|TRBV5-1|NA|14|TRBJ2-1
TGCGCCAGCAGCTTGGTGGTCGGCGGCGATGAGCAGTTCTTC
CASSLVVGGDEQFF
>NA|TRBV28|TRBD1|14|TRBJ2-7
TGTGCCACCAGACTTGGACAGGGGGCGGGGGAGCAGTACTTC
CATRLGQGAGEQYF
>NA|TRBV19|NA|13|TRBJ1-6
TGTGCCAGTAGTACAGGGTCTAATTCACCCCTCCACTTT
CASSTGSNSPLHF
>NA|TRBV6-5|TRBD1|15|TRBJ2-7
TGTGCCAGCAGTCAAAACCCGGGACAGGGGTTCGAGCAGTACTTC
CASSQNPGQGFEQYF
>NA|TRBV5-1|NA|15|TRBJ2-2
TGCGCCAGCAGCCCTTCTAGCGCGAACACCGGGGAGCTGTTTTTT
CASSPSSANTGELFF
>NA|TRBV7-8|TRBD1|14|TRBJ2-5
TGTGCCAGCAGCCAGGACAGGGGGTGGGAGACCCAGTACTTC
CASSQDRGWETQYF
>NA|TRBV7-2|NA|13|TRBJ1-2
TGTGCCAGCAGCTTGCGAGGATTAGGTGGCTACACCTTC
CASSLRGLGGYTF
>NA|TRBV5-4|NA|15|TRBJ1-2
TGTGCCAGCAGCCTCGGGGGGGCGCGAAACTATGGCTACACCTTC
CASSLGGARNYGYTF
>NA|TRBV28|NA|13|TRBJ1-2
TGTGCCAGCAGCCCCCCTATTACCTATGGCTACACCTTC
CASSPPITYGYTF
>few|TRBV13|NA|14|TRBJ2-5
TGTGCCAGCAGCCCAGGTCGGGGAGAAGAGACCCAGTACTTC
CASSPGRGEETQYF